Shown below are 25 T cell receptor beta chains from a single sample sequenced in a study of CD8 T cells in Susac syndrome. The authors reverse transcribed roughly 0.45 to 1 ug RNA with random hexamers. Via MiXCR, TCRdb re-called the immunoSEQ multiplex PCR reads, giving one row per CDR3 protein. The data show 73,000 or so distinct CDR3 sequences, roughly 95% seen once. Sequenced: CD8+ T cells from PBMCs. These receptors were taken from a human donor with multiple sclerosis.

The V call is TRBV4-3, the J call TRBJ1-1; the D gene is possibly TRBD1 (6 bases). V was trimmed by 3 bases and J by 0 bases, leaving 17 bases between them. The CDR3 consists of 17 residues. Germline assignment: CDR1 LGHNA and CDR2 YSLEER. CDR3 DNA: TGCGCCAGCAGCCACCCCGGCAGGGGACCCTTGAACACTGAAGCTTTCTTT. Protein sequence: CASSHPGRGPLNTEAFF.

This clonotype was seen just once. The rearrangement links TRBV7-6 to TRBJ1-2, with TRBD1 identical over 9 bases. V gave up 3 bases and J gave up 6 bases; unmatched junction bases: 14. The CDR3 has 17 residues. Looked up from germline, CDR1 is SGHVS and CDR2 is FNYEAQ. This CDR3 reads CASSFARDRAAKDGYTF. The CDR3 nucleotides read TGTGCCAGCAGCTTTGCCCGGGACAGGGCCGCGAAGGATGGCTACACCTTC.

This chain connects TRBV18 to TRBJ1-5; D not resolved. V was pared by 1 base and J by 1 base, with 8 bases between. This CDR3 spans 15 amino acids. Germline loops: CDR1 KGHSH, CDR2 LQKENI. The CDR3 protein is CASSPRSMSNQPQHF. CDR3 DNA sequence: TGTGCCAGCTCACCACGGAGTATGAGCAATCAGCCCCAGCATTTT.

The chain employs TRBV15 and TRBJ2-3, with TRBD2 identical over 7 bases. The CDR3 extends over 16 amino acids. The germline CDR1 and CDR2 sequences are LNHNV and YYDKDF (reference sequence). V gave up 4 bases and J gave up 5 bases; unmatched junction bases: 12. The CDR3 protein is CATSTRTEGGGDTQYF. The CDR3 nucleotides read TGTGCCACCAGCACCCGGACTGAGGGCGGGGGAGATACGCAGTATTTT.

The J gene is TRBJ1-2, the V gene TRBV6-2 or TRBV6-3; a weak D match, TRBD1 (5 bases). This CDR3 is 13 amino acids long. V lost 7 bases, J lost 5 bases, and 14 bases lay in between. From germline, CDR1 is MNHEY and CDR2 SVGEGT. This CDR3 is CASTSGTGYGYTF. The CDR3 nucleotides are TGTGCCAGCACCTCCGGGACGGGGTATGGCTACACCTTC.

The gene calls are TRBV12-3 or TRBV12-4 and TRBJ2-1; perhaps D is TRBD1 or TRBD2 (5 bases each). The CDR3 runs to 15 residues. The germline V and J ends were trimmed by 6 bases and 7 bases, with 19 bases remaining between them. The CDR3: CASRGVPGPRNEQFF. CDR3 DNA: TGTGCCAGCAGGGGAGTCCCGGGACCCCGAAATGAGCAGTTCTTC.

This chain uses TRBV20-1 with TRBJ1-2, with 12 bases that match TRBD1. The V segment lost 0 bases and the J segment 4 bases; nucleotides outside the gene matches: 6. The CDR3 consists of 16 residues. Germline-derived CDR1 and CDR2 are DFQATT and SNEGSKA (reference sequence). CDR3 in DNA: TGCAGTGCTAGAGACCGGGACAGGGGGCTCCTCTATGGCTACACCTTC. Its translation: CSARDRDRGLLYGYTF.

J is TRBJ2-1 and V is TRBV12-3 or TRBV12-4; D is possibly TRBD2 (6 bases). CDR3 length: 14 amino acids. Trimming pared 3 bases from V and 6 bases from J, leaving 12 bases between. In DNA form, the CDR3 reads TGTGCCAGCAGTTTCGGGGGAGTTGGCAATGAGCAGTTCTTC. It is translated as CASSFGGVGNEQFF.

The chain is built from TRBV9 and TRBJ2-3, with D possibly TRBD2 on 7 matching bases. The germline gives CDR1 SGDLS, CDR2 YYNGEE. The CDR3 runs 16 residues. The V gene lost 4 bases and the J gene lost 5 bases, with 20 bases spanning the gap. The CDR3 loop is CASSSRGGGVGDTQYF. Written as DNA, the CDR3 is TGTGCCAGCAGCTCCCGCGGAGGGGGGGTGGGAGATACGCAGTATTTT.

The chain links TRBV27 to TRBJ2-1, with TRBD2 matching over 11 bases. Germline V gene sequence: CDR1 MNHEY, CDR2 SMNVEV (reference sequence). Germline trimming cut 7 bases from V and 6 bases from J; bases unmatched to any gene: 5. The length of the CDR3 is 14 residues. The CDR3 here is CASTLAGGPNEQFF. The CDR3 nucleotides are TGTGCCAGCACCCTAGCGGGAGGCCCCAATGAGCAGTTCTTC.

CDR3 sequence (DNA): TGCAGCGTCCGGGGAAAACTAGCGGGAGGGCCGAATGAGCAGTTCTTC. Amino acid sequence: CSVRGKLAGGPNEQFF. This chain connects TRBV29-1 to TRBJ2-1, with 13 nucleotides matching TRBD2. CDR1 is SQVTM and CDR2 is ANQGSEA in the germline V gene. The CDR3 has 16 residues. Germline trimming cut 6 bases from V and 7 bases from J; bases unmatched to any gene: 12.

CDR3 in amino acids: CASSSSGGAGANVLTF. The CDR3 bases are TGTGCCAGCAGCTCCTCAGGGGGCGCTGGGGCCAACGTCCTGACTTTC. The chain uses TRBV7-9 and TRBJ2-6, with 8 bases matching TRBD1. V lost 4 bases to trimming and J lost 2 bases; unmatched junction nucleotides: 4. The length of the CDR3 is 16 residues. From germline, CDR1 is SEHNR and CDR2 FQNEAQ (reference sequence).

The chain links TRBV27 to TRBJ2-5; TRBD2 is a possible D gene (7 bases). The CDR3 has 13 residues. V lost 3 bases and J 7 bases, leaving 12 bases between the germline ends. Germline V gene data show CDR1 as MNHEY and CDR2 as SMNVEV (reference sequence). CDR3 loop: CASSLRGPGTQYF. The CDR3, as DNA: TGTGCCAGCAGTTTGCGGGGGCCAGGGACCCAGTACTTC.

The J gene is TRBJ1-2, the V gene TRBV11-2; weak D call: TRBD1 (5 bases). This CDR3 comprises 13 residues. The germline V and J ends were trimmed by 5 bases and 5 bases, with 12 bases remaining between them. In germline, CDR1 is SGHAT, CDR2 FQNNGV. The CDR3 DNA reads as TGTGCCAGCAGCCCCGGGACGTTGTATGGCTACACCTTC. This translates into CASSPGTLYGYTF.

The chain has TRBV18 and TRBJ2-7; D possibly matches TRBD1 or TRBD2 (6 bases each). Germline V gives CDR1 KGHSH, CDR2 LQKENI. V lost 2 bases to trimming and J lost 3 bases, with 8 bases between them. This CDR3 has 13 amino acids. CDR3 DNA: TGTGCCAGCTCACCAGGGGGGCTCTACGAGCAGTACTTC. It specifies CASSPGGLYEQYF.

This chain joins TRBV30 and TRBJ2-7; 7 nucleotides match TRBD1. The length of the CDR3 is 13 residues. The ends lost 1 base at V and 2 bases at J; junction bases unmatched: 2. CDR1 and CDR2 (germline): GTSNPN, SVGIG (reference sequence). In DNA, the CDR3 is TGTGCCTGGAGTGGACAGGGCCCCTACGAGCAGTACTTC. It is translated as CAWSGQGPYEQYF.

The chain has TRBV29-1 and TRBJ1-2; 10 bases align to TRBD1. The CDR3 loop spans 12 amino acids. Germline V lookup: CDR1 SQVTM, CDR2 ANQGSEA. The ends lost 5 bases at V and 8 bases at J; junction bases unmatched: 5. CDR3: CSVPGTGEGYTF. The CDR3 DNA is TGCAGCGTTCCCGGGACAGGGGAAGGCTACACCTTC.

This clonotype has only a few counts. The chain employs TRBV6-5 and TRBJ1-1, with a tentative D call TRBD1 (5 bases). The ends were cut back, 4 bases at V and 2 bases at J, with 8 bases in the middle. Germline lookup yields CDR1 MNHEY and CDR2 SVGAGI. There are 13 residues in the CDR3. The CDR3: CASSLQENTEAFF. The CDR3 region has the DNA TGTGCCAGCAGTTTACAGGAAAACACTGAAGCTTTCTTT.

J is TRBJ1-2 and V is TRBV4-2; weak D call: TRBD1 (5 bases). The ends were cut back, 0 bases at V and 8 bases at J, with 10 bases in the middle. The CDR3 runs to 13 residues. CDR1 and CDR2 from the germline V gene are LGHNA and YNFKEQ. CDR3 protein: CASSQERGRGYTF. The CDR3 bases are TGTGCCAGCAGCCAAGAGAGGGGAAGAGGCTACACCTTC.

The rearrangement links TRBV6-2 or TRBV6-3 to TRBJ2-7, with D tentatively TRBD2 (6 bases). The CDR3 consists of 17 residues. Looked up from germline, CDR1 is MNHEY and CDR2 is SVGEGT. V shed 0 bases and J shed 6 bases, with 21 bases lying between them. The CDR3 here is CASSYSTRGQVLVEQYF. The CDR3 DNA follows: TGTGCCAGCAGTTACTCGACGCGGGGTCAGGTCTTGGTCGAGCAGTACTTC.

The CDR3 reads CASSPTGTSGSFQFF. The CDR3 DNA reads as TGTGCCAGCAGCCCGACGGGGACTAGCGGGAGTTTCCAGTTCTTC. The chain combines TRBV27 with TRBJ2-1, with 14 positions matching TRBD2. V lost 6 bases and J lost 13; bases outside the gene matches: 11. This CDR3 spans 15 amino acids. Germline V lookup: CDR1 MNHEY, CDR2 SMNVEV (reference sequence).

The chain carries TRBV5-1 and TRBJ2-5; 7 bases are a match to TRBD2. Germline loops: CDR1 SGHRS, CDR2 YFSETQ. CDR3 size: 15 residues. After removal of 4 bases from V and 4 bases from J, the junction contained 10 bases not matched to a gene. The CDR3 coding sequence is TGCGCCAGCAGCGCGGCTAGCGGCCGAGGAGAGACCCAGTACTTC. Residues: CASSAASGRGETQYF.

The chain couples TRBV6-2 or TRBV6-3 to TRBJ1-2; D is ambiguous. CDR1 MNHEY and CDR2 SVGEGT come from the germline V gene. The V end lost 2 bases, the J end lost 2 bases, and 12 bases lay between the germline ends. This CDR3 is 15 amino acids long. CDR3 amino acids: CASSYLQTQNYGYTF. As DNA, the CDR3 is TGTGCCAGCAGTTACCTCCAGACTCAGAACTATGGCTACACCTTC.

The chain uses TRBV2 and TRBJ2-3; 8 positions match TRBD1. The CDR3 extends over 14 amino acids. In germline, CDR1 is SNHLY, CDR2 FYNNEI. V lost 6 bases, J lost 5 bases, and 7 bases stayed unmatched. The CDR3 sequence is CASRAGQGRDTQYF. The CDR3 bases are TGTGCCAGCAGGGCCGGACAGGGAAGAGATACGCAGTATTTT. The variable domain in full, completed from reference TRBV2 and TRBJ2-3, reads EPEVTQTPSHQVTQMGQEVILRCVPISNHLYFYWYRQILGQKVEFLVSFYNNEISEKSEIFDDQFSVERPDGSNFTLKIRSTKLEDSAMYFCASRAGQGRDTQYFGPGTRLTVL.

The chain carries TRBV27 and TRBJ1-1; possibly TRBD1 for D (5 bases). V lost 5 bases, J lost 5 bases, and 15 bases lay in between. Germline V gene data show CDR1 as MNHEY and CDR2 as SMNVEV (reference sequence). This CDR3 is 14 amino acids long. CDR3 sequence: CASSLGLRGTEAFF. DNA of the CDR3: TGTGCCAGCAGTCTGGGACTCCGGGGGACTGAAGCTTTCTTT.